This T cell receptor beta chain was sequenced for a study of T cell repertoires in cytomegalovirus infection (dated by TCRdb to between 2018 and 2020). In terms of the full investigation: Alongside well-studied HLA-B-restricted epitopes, the peptide stimulations were aimed at recently identified HLA-C-restricted CMV epitopes, whose presentation resists viral immunomodulation. Donor HLA type was relevant to the analysis, as public TCR beta signatures indicated carriage of CMV infection together with the matching HLA type. General study outcomes and caveats: Cumulative frequency of public TCR beta family members discriminated carriers of CMV infection plus the relevant HLA type in this cohort and an independent approximately 400-donor cohort. In the ex vivo response, HLA-C-restricted CMV-specific TCR beta clonotypes were dominant, and in two of eight donors the single most frequent clonotype came from this HLA-C-restricted group.

The table lists this clonotype with a few counts. Its antigen target is currently unknown. One base away there is no much larger clone; base qualities are not given. The sequencer listed for this sample is Illumina HiSeq 1500. The public reads were quality trimmed at Q25 with fastp and then assembled into clones with MiXCR by TCRdb, keeping productive beta chains. Rows matching on CDR3 protein sequence are summarized as one entry with the most common DNA and genes. The sample profile shows 80,000 or so distinct CDR3 sequences; roughly a quarter of them were found once. Together, the top ten hold roughly 50% of the sample. In the paper's terms, the treatment or condition label means: in vitro stimulation with specific CMV peptide epitopes to enrich CMV-specific T cells. This clonotype was sampled from a human donor in good health (CMV status not recorded). Some clones in this sample may be carry-over from other donors' samples. Material: CD8+ T cells from cultured PBMCs, obtained from culture after CMV antigen stimulation.

The bases are TGTGCCAGCAGAGGCGGTGAAGGGGTATATAGCAATCAGCCCCAGCATTTT. Its coded protein is CASRGGEGVYSNQPQHF. The rearrangement joined TRBV2 to TRBJ1-5; TRBD1 is possibly the D segment (5 matching bases). V lost 6 bases and J lost 0 bases; the stretch between them is 18 bases long. The CDR3 runs 17 residues from the cysteine to the phenylalanine. CDR3 DNA only is kept here, 51 bases in frame from base 1. Reading the germline V gene gives CDR1 SNHLY and CDR2 FYNNEI.